These T cell receptor beta chains were read from a single sample in a study of shared clonotypes between healthy human individuals. TCRdb's table, derived via immunoSEQ multiplex PCR, lists solely in-frame clones and lacks some. The sample has 950,000 to 1,100,000 clones, approximately 80% seen once. Sequencing used memory CD4+ T cells from PBMCs. Receptors were obtained from a young man in good health. Some clones in this sample may be carry-over from other donors' samples. CDR3s include the opening cysteine and the closing phenylalanine or tryptophan. D genes are given only for firm matches. Size values are once, few and many counts, or a class for expanded clones, and some rows have none.

>once|NA|TRBJ1-1|TRBV4-2
TGTGCCAGCAGCCTAGGGACGGGGACCTACACTGAAGCTTTCTTT
CASSLGTGTYTEAFF
>few|NA|TRBJ2-2|TRBV4-1
TGCGCCAGCAGCCAAGTGTCTAGCCCCGTGGGGGAGCTGTTTTTT
CASSQVSSPVGELFF
>NA|TRBD1|TRBJ2-7|TRBV15
TGTGCCACCAGCGAAGGGGGCAGGGGCTACGAGCAGTACTTC
CATSEGGRGYEQYF
>NA|TRBD1|TRBJ2-5|TRBV5-6
TGTGCCAGCAGCTGGGGACAGGGTTTCCAAGAGACCCAGTACTTC
CASSWGQGFQETQYF
>NA|TRBD2|TRBJ2-7|TRBV5-1
TGCGCCAGCAGCACCGATAGCGGGAGCTCCTACGAGCAGTACTTC
CASSTDSGSSYEQYF
>few|NA|TRBJ1-4|TRBV6-5
TGTGCCAGCAGTTACGGTCGGGGTCCCCCGGAGGAAAAACTGTTTTTT
CASSYGRGPPEEKLFF
>few|NA|TRBJ2-7|TRBV28
TGTGCCAGCAGCCTTAGAACCTACGAGCAGTACTTC
CASSLRTYEQYF
>NA|NA|TRBJ1-1|TRBV5-4
TGTGCCAGCAGCTCCGTTGAAGCTGAAGCTTTCTTT
CASSSVEAEAFF
>NA|NA|TRBJ2-4|TRBV19
TGTGCCAGTAGTATAGGGACCGGGACGGGGACGGACTTC
CASSIGTGTGTDF
>NA|TRBD2|TRBJ2-1|TRBV9
TGTGCCAGCAGCGTACTAGCGGGAGCCGCCAATGAGCAGTTCTTC
CASSVLAGAANEQFF
>once|TRBD1|TRBJ1-1|TRBV5-1
TGCGCCAGCAGCTTCGACAGGGCTACCTCCGAATGGGTCTTT
CASSFDRATSEWVF
>few|TRBD2|TRBJ2-2|TRBV9
TGTGCCAGCAGCGTAGATCCTAGCGGGAGCAGGGAGCTGTTTTTT
CASSVDPSGSRELFF
>NA|NA|TRBJ2-7|TRBV5-4
TGTGCCAGCAGACTAGACAGTTCCTACGAGCAGTACTTC
CASRLDSSYEQYF
>NA|TRBD2|TRBJ2-1|TRBV11-3
TGTGCCAGCAGCTTGGGACTAGCGGGAGGGCTCATTGGTGAGCAGTTCTTC
CASSLGLAGGLIGEQFF
>NA|NA|TRBJ2-2|TRBV30
TGTGCCTGGAGCGCCCGGGACCTAAGGCCCGGGGAGCTGTTTTTT
CAWSARDLRPGELFF
>NA|NA|TRBJ2-5|TRBV5-1
TGCGCCAGCAGCTTGGGTACTACCCAAGAGACCCAGTACTTC
CASSLGTTQETQYF
>NA|TRBD2|TRBJ2-2|TRBV27
TGTGCCAGCAGTCAAACTCGGGGACTAGCGGGAGTAAAGTACACCGGGGAGCTGTTTTTT
CASSQTRGLAGVKYTGELFF
>NA|NA|TRBJ1-2|TRBV10-3
TGTGCCATCAGTGGAGGTCAGGGACGTTTAGGCTACACCTTC
CAISGGQGRLGYTF
>NA|TRBD2|TRBJ2-7|TRBV4-3
TGCGCCAGCAGCCAAGCGGGGAGGAGCGGGAGGTTCTACGAGCAGTACTTC
CASSQAGRSGRFYEQYF
>many|TRBD2|TRBJ2-5|TRBV5-1
TGCGCCAGCAGCTTGGCAACTAGCGGTCAAGAGACCCAGTACTTC
CASSLATSGQETQYF
>NA|NA|TRBJ2-1|TRBV7-2
TGTGCCAGCAGCTGGGACTCAAACTACAATGAGCAGTTCTTC
CASSWDSNYNEQFF
>NA|NA|TRBJ2-1|TRBV9
TGTGCCAGCAGCGGGACAGCGCACTACAATGAGCAGTTCTTC
CASSGTAHYNEQFF
>NA|NA|TRBJ1-5|TRBV15
TGTGCCACCAGCAGAGAGGCAGAGGGCGGTCAGCCCCAGCATTTT
CATSREAEGGQPQHF
>NA|NA|TRBJ2-7|TRBV28
TGTGCCGTGCTCGGGGGAGGGGGCAGATCCTACGAGCAGTACTTC
CAVLGGGGRSYEQYF
>NA|NA|TRBJ1-4|TRBV9
TGTGCCAGCAGCACAGGCCCTAATAATGAAAAACTGTTTTTT
CASSTGPNNEKLFF
>NA|TRBD2|TRBJ2-7|TRBV28
TGTGCCAGCAGTTTATGGGAGTTTGGAGCGGGAGGGCCCGACGAGCAGTACTTC
CASSLWEFGAGGPDEQYF
>NA|TRBD1|TRBJ1-4|TRBV5-4
TGTGCCAGCAGCTTTGGAGGGGGCGGAGGTGAAAAACTGTTTTTT
CASSFGGGGGEKLFF
>few|NA|TRBJ1-2|TRBV9
TGTGCCAGCAGCGTAGCCTACAGTGACTATGGCTACACCTTC
CASSVAYSDYGYTF
>NA|NA|TRBJ2-1|TRBV28
TGTGCCAGCAGTTTCAGACTGGAAAACTACAATGAGCAGTTCTTC
CASSFRLENYNEQFF
>NA|NA|TRBJ1-1|TRBV7-6
TGTGCCAGCAGCGTCGGAACAGGATTGAACACTGAAGCTTTCTTT
CASSVGTGLNTEAFF
>NA|TRBD1|TRBJ2-1|TRBV29-1
TGCAGCGTTGACAGGGGGAACTATGTTGGCAATGAGCAGTTCTTC
CSVDRGNYVGNEQFF
>NA|NA|TRBJ1-2|TRBV18
TGTGCCAGCTCACCGAGGCAGTTCGTCGCGGACTATGGCTACACCTTC
CASSPRQFVADYGYTF
>NA|NA|TRBJ2-6|TRBV5-1
TGCGCCAGCAGCCGAGAGGGCTCTGGGGCCAACGTCCTGACTTTC
CASSREGSGANVLTF
>once|TRBD1|TRBJ2-2|TRBV5-1
TGCGCCAGCAGCCTTTCCGGACAGGGGGGCACCGGGGAGCTGTTTTTT
CASSLSGQGGTGELFF
>NA|NA|TRBJ2-1|TRBV6-1
TGTGCCAGCAGCCTCTTTACCGATTACAATGAGCAGTTCTTC
CASSLFTDYNEQFF
>NA|NA|TRBJ1-5|TRBV7-2
TGTGCCAGCACCCGGGGAGGGTATAGCAATCAGCCCCAGCATTTT
CASTRGGYSNQPQHF
>NA|TRBD1|TRBJ1-3|TRBV18
TGTGCCAGCTCAGGGACAGGGGGCCCGCACTCTGGAAACACCATATATTTT
CASSGTGGPHSGNTIYF
>NA|NA|TRBJ1-1|TRBV6-5
TGTGCCAGCAGTTACCGCGACATGGGGACTGAAGCTTTCTTT
CASSYRDMGTEAFF
>NA|TRBD1|TRBJ1-1|TRBV18
TGTGCCAGCTCACCACCCGCCAGGGGGGGAATGAACACTGAAGCTTTCTTT
CASSPPARGGMNTEAFF
>NA|TRBD1|TRBJ2-3|TRBV5-1
TGCGCCAGCAGCTTGCGACAGGGGGCTCGCACAGATACGCAGTATTTT
CASSLRQGARTDTQYF
>once|NA|TRBJ1-5|TRBV7-2
TGTGCCAGCAGCGATCTTGGCGGGCTCAATCAGCCCCAGCATTTT
CASSDLGGLNQPQHF
>NA|NA|TRBJ2-1|TRBV5-6
TGTGCCAGCAGCTTGTGGGGCATCGGTTACAATGAGCAGTTCTTC
CASSLWGIGYNEQFF
>NA|NA|TRBJ1-3|TRBV6-5
TGTGCCAGCAGCCCCAACAGGGACTCTGGAAACACCATATATTTT
CASSPNRDSGNTIYF
>NA|NA|TRBJ2-7|TRBV5-4
TGTGCCAGCAACTACGGGGGAGAGAGCTCCTACGAGCAGTACTTC
CASNYGGESSYEQYF
>few|NA|TRBJ1-4|TRBV25-1
TGTGCCAGCAGTGAGCATAACAGGAGAGGAGGTGAAAAACTGTTTTTT
CASSEHNRRGGEKLFF